The 28 T cell receptor beta chains reported below all come from one sample, sequenced in a study of blood T cell repertoires in COVID-19. Repertoires were generated with immunoSEQ multiplex PCR, while TCRdb's copy carries only in-frame clones and drops some. The table lists under 250,000 clones, approximately 88% of them singletons. The specimen was PBMCs or T cells enriched from blood (not recorded which). The receptors come from a woman aged 40-49 years who had been exposed to COVID-19.

This rearrangement joins TRBV4-3 to TRBJ1-5, with 10 bases identical to TRBD1. V lost 1 base to trimming and J lost 6 bases; unmatched junction nucleotides: 6. The CDR3 sequence is 16 residues long. Germline V gene data show CDR1 as LGHNA and CDR2 as YSLEER. CDR3 DNA sequence: TGCGCCAGCAGCCAAGGGACAGGGGGAAGGGGTCAGCCCCAGCATTTT. Amino acid sequence: CASSQGTGGRGQPQHF.

The V gene is TRBV5-4, the J gene TRBJ1-4; 7 bases are shared with TRBD1. Germline V gives CDR1 SGHNT, CDR2 YYREEE (reference sequence). The junction had 4 bases not matched to a gene; V was cut back by 4 bases and J by 7 bases. The CDR3 loop spans 13 amino acids. The CDR3 region has the DNA TGTGCCAGCAGCCCCGGGACAGCTGAAAAACTGTTTTTT. Protein sequence: CASSPGTAEKLFF. Together with reference TRBV5-4 and TRBJ1-4, the CDR3 gives the full variable domain: ETGVTQSPTHLIKTRGQQVTLRCSSQSGHNTVSWYQQALGQGPQFIFQYYREEENGRGNFPPRFSGLQFPNYSSELNVNALELDDSALYLCASSPGTAEKLFFGSGTQLSVL.

J is TRBJ1-1 and V is TRBV27; the D gene is possibly TRBD1 (5 bases). The germline CDR1 and CDR2 sequences are MNHEY and SMNVEV (reference sequence). Trimming shortened V by 5 bases and J by 4 bases, and 14 bases separated the two germline ends. CDR3 length equals 14 residues. CDR3 region: CASSIRVGVTEAFF. Written as DNA, the CDR3 is TGTGCCAGCAGTATCAGGGTTGGCGTCACTGAAGCTTTCTTT.

This CDR3 reads CASSPSPDTQYF. As DNA, the CDR3 is TGTGCCAGCAGCCCCTCCCCAGATACGCAGTATTTT. J is TRBJ2-3 and V is TRBV6-2 or TRBV6-3; no firm D call. Trimming left V 6 bases short and J 4 bases short, with 8 bases between. In germline, CDR1 is MNHEY, CDR2 SVGEGT. The CDR3 covers 12 residues.

V usage is TRBV11-3 and J usage is TRBJ2-1; a possible D gene is TRBD2 (6 bases). The CDR3 is 12 amino acids. Germline V lookup: CDR1 SGHNT, CDR2 YENEEA. The V gene lost 3 bases and the J gene lost 13 bases, with 13 bases spanning the gap. DNA of the CDR3: TGTGCCAGCAGCTTTACGAGCGGGTTTCAGTTCTTC. This translates into CASSFTSGFQFF.

The gene calls are TRBV4-3 and TRBJ2-6, with a possible D match to TRBD2 (6 bases). Germline V gene lookup returns CDR1 LGHNA and CDR2 YSLEER. V was shortened by 0 bases and J by 2 bases, with 14 bases between the two germline ends. The CDR3 sequence is 18 residues long. CDR3 DNA: TGCGCCAGCAGCCAAGATATTATTTGGGGGGCTGGGGCCAACGTCCTGACTTTC. Amino acids: CASSQDIIWGAGANVLTF.

The genes are TRBV6-2 or TRBV6-3 and TRBJ2-6, with D possibly matching TRBD1 (6 bases). This CDR3 is built from 16 residues. Per germline, CDR1 MNHEY and CDR2 SVGEGT. With 5 bases removed from V and 0 bases from J, the gap between germline ends came to 11 bases. This chain's CDR3 is CASSPTGNSGANVLTF. The CDR3 DNA follows: TGTGCCAGCAGTCCGACAGGAAACTCTGGGGCCAACGTCCTGACTTTC.

The rearrangement links TRBV11-3 to TRBJ2-3; TRBD2 matches at 13 bases. The CDR3 runs 19 residues. V dropped 0 bases and J dropped 0; count of bases not matched to a gene: 6. CDR1 and CDR2 (germline): SGHNT, YENEEA. The CDR3 sequence: CASSLEGTSGTPSTDTQYF. CDR3 nucleotide sequence: TGTGCCAGCAGCTTAGAAGGGACTAGCGGGACTCCTAGCACAGATACGCAGTATTTT.

The V and J genes are TRBV7-3 and TRBJ2-1; tentative D call: TRBD1 (6 bases). Per the germline V gene, CDR1 is SGHTA and CDR2 is FQGTGA. V was clipped by 4 bases and J by 0 bases, with 10 bases between them. The CDR3 is 15 residues long. CDR3 bases: TGTGCCAGCAGCTCCGGGACATACTCCTACAATGAGCAGTTCTTC. Protein product: CASSSGTYSYNEQFF.

This clone has just a few counts. The CDR3 bases are TGTGCCAGCAGCCTGGCCCTAGCGGGTACCTACGAGCAGTACTTC. Its translation is CASSLALAGTYEQYF. This sequence joins TRBV7-9 and TRBJ2-7; TRBD2 aligns across 8 bases. CDR3 size: 15 residues. The germline CDR1 and CDR2 sequences are SEHNR and FQNEAQ (reference sequence). V shed 5 bases and J 2 bases; nucleotides not matched to a gene: 8.

The rearrangement uses TRBV7-9 and TRBJ2-1; 12 bases are a match to TRBD2. Germline V gives CDR1 SEHNR, CDR2 FQNEAQ (reference sequence). The CDR3 has 16 residues. Trimming cost V 5 bases and J 7 bases; bases outside gene matches: 9. DNA of the CDR3: TGTGCCAGCAGCCAGCCTAGCGGGGGGGCTAGAAATGAGCAGTTCTTC. Translating it yields CASSQPSGGARNEQFF.

The chain employs TRBV14 and TRBJ1-1, with D perhaps TRBD1 (6 bases). The CDR3 is 14 amino acids. V lost 6 bases and J lost 1, with 12 bases in between. The germline V gene has CDR1 SGHDN and CDR2 FVKESK. The CDR3 spells CASRRGGSNTEAFF. Written as DNA, the CDR3 is TGTGCCAGCAGAAGGGGGGGATCGAACACTGAAGCTTTCTTT.

The chain couples TRBV27 to TRBJ1-2; no firm D call. The CDR3 contains 15 residues. Trimming shortened V by 6 bases and J by 0 bases, and 14 bases separated the two germline ends. The germline CDR1 and CDR2 sequences are MNHEY and SMNVEV (reference sequence). The CDR3 DNA is TGTGCCAGCAGCTTAAAGAAGAGCCCTAACTATGGCTACACCTTC. Protein: CASSLKKSPNYGYTF.

The V and J genes are TRBV30 and TRBJ1-1; D is unresolved. In germline, CDR1 is GTSNPN, CDR2 SVGIG (reference sequence). The CDR3 has 13 residues. Trimming pared 2 bases from V and 2 bases from J, leaving 9 bases between. CDR3 loop: CAWSNSFNTEAFF. CDR3 DNA sequence: TGTGCCTGGAGTAACTCGTTTAACACTGAAGCTTTCTTT.

About this clone itself: At one of its ends the junction is not consistent with the germline gene, which may arise from a read error. J is TRBJ2-2 and V is TRBV5-1; TRBD2 matches 9 bases. The CDR3 covers 16 residues. The germline V gene has CDR1 SGHRS and CDR2 YFSETQ. In DNA form, the CDR3 reads TGTGCCAGCAGCTCAGTGACTAGCGGAAACACCGGGGAGCTGTTTTTT. It is translated as CASSSVTSGNTGELFF.

The chain is built from TRBV4-2 and TRBJ1-2; D gene unclear. With 0 bases removed from V and 1 base from J, the gap between germline ends came to 9 bases. The germline CDR1 and CDR2 sequences are LGHNA and YNFKEQ. The CDR3 consists of 15 residues. CDR3 DNA: TGTGCCAGCAGCCAAGATGCCCCACTTAACTATGGCTACACCTTC. Its translation: CASSQDAPLNYGYTF.

J is TRBJ2-3 and V is TRBV9; 11 nucleotides align to TRBD1. CDR3 length: 18 amino acids. Looked up from germline, CDR1 is SGDLS and CDR2 is YYNGEE. V shed 5 bases and J 0 bases; nucleotides not matched to a gene: 11. For the CDR3, the DNA is TGTGCCAGCAGTCGCAGTTGGACAGGGGGCGCGAGCACAGATACGCAGTATTTT. Its translation: CASSRSWTGGASTDTQYF.

The V gene is TRBV27, the J gene TRBJ1-4; perhaps TRBD1 as D (5 bases). Deletions cut 7 bases from V and 7 bases from J, with 13 bases between. The CDR3 runs 13 residues. Germline CDR1 is MNHEY and CDR2 is SMNVEV (reference sequence). The CDR3 DNA sequence: TGTGCCAGCAAATACACAGGTTCTGAAAAACTGTTTTTT. Its protein is CASKYTGSEKLFF.

J is TRBJ1-2 and V is TRBV12-3 or TRBV12-4; TRBD1 matches 8 bases. This CDR3 has 13 amino acids. Unmatched junction bases numbered 4, after V lost 6 bases and J lost 4 bases. CDR3: CASRWTGLYGYTF. The CDR3 DNA follows: TGTGCCAGCAGGTGGACAGGGCTCTATGGCTACACCTTC.

This chain joins TRBV11-3 and TRBJ2-1, with 7 bases that match TRBD2. After removal of 3 bases from V and 7 bases from J, the junction contained 15 bases not matched to a gene. The germline V gene encodes CDR1 SGHNT and CDR2 YENEEA. The length of the CDR3 is 17 residues. DNA for the CDR3: TGTGCCAGCAGCTTCCGTCCTGTGACGGGTAGCGGGAATGAGCAGTTCTTC. Amino acids: CASSFRPVTGSGNEQFF.

The chain employs TRBV3-1 (or the pseudogene TRBV3-2) and TRBJ2-7; D not resolved. Per the germline V gene, CDR1 is LGHDT and CDR2 is YNNKEL (reference sequence). The CDR3 runs 12 residues. The germline V and J ends were trimmed by 0 bases and 9 bases, with 9 bases remaining between them. The CDR3 sequence is CASSQDRNVQYV. Written as DNA, the CDR3 is TGTGCCAGCAGCCAAGACAGAAATGTGCAGTACGTC.

The CDR3 coding sequence is TGTGCCAGCAGTGAAGGCGCGGAGGGGGCAGTTCAGCCCCAGCATTTT. It yields the protein CASSEGAEGAVQPQHF. The V call is TRBV2, the J call TRBJ1-5, with TRBD1 matching 7 bases. Per the germline V gene, CDR1 is SNHLY and CDR2 is FYNNEI. The CDR3 is 16 residues long. J lost 6 bases, V lost 1 base, and 9 bases had no gene match.

The chain employs TRBV4-1 and TRBJ2-4; D perhaps matches TRBD2 (5 bases). This CDR3 comprises 18 residues. V lost 3 bases and J lost 1, with 19 bases in between. Germline V gene lookup returns CDR1 MGHRA and CDR2 YSYEKL. Here the CDR3 DNA reads TGCGCCAGCAGCCAGTCCCCTGATTTGCGGGCCGCCAAAAACATTCAGTACTTC. It translates to CASSQSPDLRAAKNIQYF.

The gene calls are TRBV19 and TRBJ2-4, with a possible D match to TRBD1 (6 bases). The CDR3 is 15 amino acids. Germline CDR1 and CDR2: LNHDA and SQIVND (reference sequence). The V end was cut by 4 bases, the J end by 4 bases, with 14 bases between. The CDR3 DNA sequence: TGTGCCAGTAGTAGGGTAGTAGGACAGAAAAACATTCAGTACTTC. Protein: CASSRVVGQKNIQYF.

The chain joins TRBV7-2 to TRBJ1-5; D is possibly TRBD1 (5 bases). This CDR3 spans 18 amino acids. Trimming pared 4 bases from V and 0 bases from J, leaving 19 bases between. Looked up from germline, CDR1 is SGHTA and CDR2 is FQGNSA. CDR3 DNA sequence: TGTGCCAGCAGCTGGGGGGATCCGTTCGAGTATAGCAATCAGCCCCAGCATTTT. It yields the protein CASSWGDPFEYSNQPQHF.

In this sample, this clone turned up once. CDR3 bases: TGTGCCAGCAGTTTGTACGACAGGGGAACCGGGGAGCTGTTTTTT. Encoded protein: CASSLYDRGTGELFF. The chain carries TRBV28 and TRBJ2-2, with TRBD1 matching 8 bases. Germline V gene lookup returns CDR1 MDHEN and CDR2 SYDVKM. The CDR3 spans 15 residues. J lost 5 bases, V lost 3 bases, and 5 bases had no gene match.

The chain joins TRBV7-6 to TRBJ1-4; 7 nucleotides align to TRBD1. Per the germline V gene, CDR1 is SGHVS and CDR2 is FNYEAQ. The junction had 6 bases not matched to a gene; V was cut back by 5 bases and J by 0 bases. CDR3 length: 16 amino acids. CDR3 sequence reads: CASSPRGGATNEKLFF. CDR3 sequence (DNA): TGTGCCAGCAGCCCCCGAGGGGGCGCAACTAATGAAAAACTGTTTTTT.

This chain joins TRBV28 and TRBJ1-1; 9 bases match TRBD1. CDR3 length: 12 residues. Germline values: CDR1 MDHEN, CDR2 SYDVKM. V lost 5 bases and J lost 12; bases outside the gene matches: 7. The CDR3 nucleotides read TGTGCCAGCAGTCTAAGACAGGGGGGAACTTTCTTT. It yields the protein CASSLRQGGTFF.